This T cell receptor beta chain is from a study of cytomegalovirus exposure and HLA in healthy donors. This CDR3 has 13 residues. From germline, CDR1 is SGHDT and CDR2 YYEEEE. V was clipped by 3 bases and J by 3 bases; unmatched bases: 2. Repertoires were generated with immunoSEQ multiplex PCR, while TCRdb's copy carries only in-frame clones and drops some. The top ten clones hold around 3.3% of a sample with 200,000 to 300,000 clones, less than 95% of them seen once. Study findings and constraints: Most observed TCR sequences were rare, whereas some public TCRs were detected in many donors.

To note about this clone: Antigen unknown.

The rearrangement links TRBV5-6 to TRBJ2-7, with TRBD1 matching over 8 bases. The sequence came from a woman in her thirties in good health and CMV-seronegative. The specimen was PBMCs. In DNA, the CDR3 is TGTGCCAGCAGCTGGGGACAGGACTACGAGCAGTACTTC. It yields the protein CASSWGQDYEQYF.